The source of this TCR beta chain is a study of T-cell reconstitution after alpha-beta-depleted transplantation in children. Per germline, CDR1 KGHDR and CDR2 SFDVKD. The V end was cut by 5 bases, the J end by 0 bases, with 13 bases between. CDR3 length equals 16 residues. TCRbeta library construction was performed incorporating unique molecular identifiers. TCRdb analysed the PCR reads with MiXCR anew, one entry per CDR3 protein. In the table there are just under 250,000 distinct CDR3 sequences, under 30% of which are singletons. The chain links TRBV24-1 to TRBJ2-1; TRBD1 or TRBD2 may be the D gene (6 bases each). This TCR was recovered from a girl aged 2-10 years with Fanconi anemia, due to receive a stem cell transplant. The sequenced sample was PBMCs, obtained before TCRalphabeta/CD19-depleted stem cell transplant. As DNA, the CDR3 is TGTGCCACCAGTGGGCTCGGAGGGGGCTCCTACAATGAGCAGTTCTTC. Translating it yields CATSGLGGGSYNEQFF.